The clone carrying this T cell receptor beta chain turned up a few times. The sample is drawn from a study of cytomegalovirus exposure and HLA in healthy donors. This CDR3 is 14 amino acids long. Germline CDR1 reads SGHKS; CDR2 reads YYEKEE (reference sequence). Between the trimmed V and J ends, which lost 0 bases and 4 bases, there was a span of 8 bases. The PCR had 60 Vbeta and 13 Jbeta primers. Clones were sequenced by immunoSEQ multiplex PCR, and TCRdb holds only the in-frame ones, with some missing. The sample has 85,000 to 90,000 clones, about 75% seen once; the top ten hold 10%. The TCR comes from a man in his thirties or forties in good health and CMV-seropositive. The sequencing sample was made of PBMCs. The rearrangement uses TRBV5-5 and TRBJ2-4; D is possibly TRBD1 (6 bases). CDR3 loop: CASSLDQGKNIQYF. The DNA for the CDR3 is TGTGCCAGCAGCTTGGACCAGGGGAAAAACATTCAGTACTTC. Full variable domain (missing parts from reference TRBV5-5 and TRBJ2-4): DAGVTQSPTHLIKTRGQQVTLRCSPISGHKSVSWYQQVLGQGPQFIFQYYEKEERGRGNFPDRFSARQFPNYSSELNVNALLLGDSALYLCASSLDQGKNIQYFGAGTRLSVL.